Each of the 4 T cell receptor beta chains below was sequenced from the same sample in a study of CD8+ T cells in alopecia areata (dated by TCRdb to 2016 to 2018). The receptor library was made with the immunoSEQ multiplex PCR assay. For TCR sequencing, RNA was extracted from every sample and reverse transcribed into cDNA to serve as template. The clones in this table, taken by TCRdb from immuneACCESS, are in-frame only. Not every clone is retained; where verified, under half of the shortfall comes from an unresolved V gene, and the cause of the rest is unknown. The sample profile shows 65,000 to 100,000 clones; 51% of them were found once. The ten largest clones add up to around 5.7% of the sample. The sequenced material came from NKG2D-high CD8+ T cells sorted from blood. The cell subset or site label corresponds to: sorted CD8+ NKG2D-high blood T cells. These receptors were collected from a human donor with alopecia areata.

This clone has a handful of counts. The chain couples TRBV29-1 to TRBJ1-2; D unclear. The CDR3 runs 15 residues. V was clipped by 3 bases and J by 3 bases, with 17 bases between them. Germline V gene lookup returns CDR1 SQVTM and CDR2 ANQGSEA. DNA of the CDR3: TGCAGCGTTGACTTTCTGGAGGACGGATACTATGGCTACACCTTC. Protein sequence: CSVDFLEDGYYGYTF.

The chain combines TRBV7-3 with TRBJ2-1; TRBD2 matches 10 bases. This CDR3 has 18 amino acids. Germline V CDR1 and CDR2: SGHTA, FQGTGA. The trim removed 2 bases at V and 11 bases at J, leaving 18 bases unmatched. The CDR3 reads CASSLYPEFSGGPNQQFF. DNA of the CDR3: TGTGCCAGCAGCTTATACCCCGAATTTAGCGGGGGGCCAAATCAGCAGTTCTTC.

The chain links TRBV7-9 to TRBJ1-5; possibly TRBD1 for D (5 bases). Trimming left V 1 base short and J 4 bases short, with 11 bases between. This CDR3 spans 15 amino acids. Germline V gene sequence: CDR1 SEHNR, CDR2 FQNEAQ (reference sequence). CDR3 sequence (DNA): TGTGCCAGCAGCTTAGGCCGGGACGGGAATCAGCCCCAGCATTTT. Encoded protein: CASSLGRDGNQPQHF.

The V call is TRBV30, the J call TRBJ1-4; D is unresolved. Deletions cut 4 bases from V and 0 bases from J, with 15 bases between. Germline V gene data show CDR1 as GTSNPN and CDR2 as SVGIG (reference sequence). The CDR3 extends over 16 amino acids. CDR3 nucleotide sequence: TGTGCCTGGACCCCGGCGGGGTATGCAACTAATGAAAAACTGTTTTTT. It translates to CAWTPAGYATNEKLFF.